The following is a T cell receptor beta chain sequence with its context. Its antigen is unknown. Profiled with immunoSEQ multiplex PCR; TCRdb holds only in-frame clones, not every one. The table records 130,000 or so clones, approximately 87% of them present only once. The data are from a study of cytomegalovirus exposure and HLA in healthy donors. The study, taken as a whole, reports: Listed as cytomegalovirus-associated were around 160 TCR beta chains.

Germline CDR1 SNHLY, CDR2 FYNNEI. The CDR3 has 15 residues. Trimming at V came to 1 base and at J to 5 bases, leaving 4 bases not matched to a gene. Sequencing was done on a sample of PBMCs. V gene TRBV2 combines with J gene TRBJ2-2; 7 bases match TRBD2. The sequence came from a woman aged 25-40 years in good health and CMV-seronegative. This CDR3 is CASSEVASGTGELFF. DNA for the CDR3: TGTGCCAGCAGTGAAGTCGCTAGCGGAACCGGGGAGCTGTTTTTT.